These T cell receptor beta chains were read from a single sample in a study of Graves' ophthalmopathy and Graves' hyperthyroidism. TCRdb itself ran the multiplex PCR reads through MiXCR, one entry per CDR3 protein. The sample holds more than 1,000,000 distinct CDR3 sequences, 35% to 40% seen once. The sequencing input was peripheral blood or thyroid tissue (not recorded which). Receptors were obtained from an adult man with Graves' hyperthyroidism. Both conserved end residues are part of each CDR3. D genes are given only for firm matches. Only part of the rows carry a size: once, few, many, or a class if the clone is expanded.

clone size,J gene,V gene,D gene,CDR3 DNA,CDR3 protein
few,TRBJ1-1,TRBV29-1,NA,TGCAGCGTTTTCGATGCGGGGGGGGTAGGCGCTGAAGCTTTCTTT,CSVFDAGGVGAEAFF
NA,TRBJ1-4,TRBV6-6,NA,TGTGCCAGCTGTCCCGTGGGGGTAAATTTTCGTGAAAAACTGTTTTTT,CASCPVGVNFREKLFF
NA,TRBJ1-5,TRBV6-2/TRBV6-3,NA,TGTGCCAGCAGCGACTGGGGAAATGAAGTACCAAATCAGCCCCAGCATTTT,CASSDWGNEVPNQPQHF
many,TRBJ2-7,TRBV7-8,NA,TGTGCCAGCAGCTTAGTTGTAGGCCGGTCCTACGAGCAGTACTTC,CASSLVVGRSYEQYF
many,TRBJ2-7,TRBV9,NA,TGTGCCAGCAGCGCCCAGGGAACCCACGAGCAGTACTTC,CASSAQGTHEQYF
many,TRBJ2-7,TRBV29-1,TRBD1,TGCAGCGCACGAACAGGGGATGGTGCCTACGAGCAGTACTTC,CSARTGDGAYEQYF
few,TRBJ1-3,TRBV7-2,NA,TGTGCCAGCAGATCTACAGGGTATCCGGGAAACACCATATATTTT,CASRSTGYPGNTIYF
NA,TRBJ1-1,TRBV5-1,TRBD1,TGCGCCAGCAGCGAAACCCTCCAGGGGGGACACACTGAAGCTTTCTTT,CASSETLQGGHTEAFF
few,TRBJ1-1,TRBV20-1,NA,TGCAGTGCTGAGAGGAACACTGAAGCTTTCTTT,CSAERNTEAFF
NA,TRBJ1-1,TRBV15,NA,TGTGCCACCAGCAGAGATGGGAGGACTGAAGCTTTCTTT,CATSRDGRTEAFF
NA,TRBJ2-2,TRBV29-1,NA,TGCAGCGTTGAGGAGGCGAACACCGGGGAGCTGTTTTTT,CSVEEANTGELFF
few,TRBJ1-1,TRBV13,TRBD1,TGTGCCAGCAGCCTCAGGACAGGGGAAGCTTTCTTT,CASSLRTGEAFF
NA,TRBJ1-1,TRBV6-6,NA,TGTGCCAGCAGTATCTCCTGGTGGGAAGCTTTCTTT,CASSISWWEAFF
many,TRBJ1-2,TRBV10-3,TRBD1,TGTGCCATCAGCCGAGACAGGGGGGATGGCTACACCTTC,CAISRDRGDGYTF
NA,TRBJ2-5,TRBV20-1,NA,TGCAGTGCTAGAGAGGGGGATCAGCCCCAAGAGACCCAGTACTTC,CSAREGDQPQETQYF
NA,TRBJ2-5,TRBV2,TRBD1,TGTGCCAGCAGTATGACAGGGGGCTCCGAGACCCAGTACTTC,CASSMTGGSETQYF
many,TRBJ1-5,TRBV12-3/TRBV12-4,NA,TGTGCCAGCAGTTTAGGGCAGGGGTACAATCAGCCCCAGCATTTT,CASSLGQGYNQPQHF
NA,TRBJ2-5,TRBV20-1,NA,TGCAGTGCTAGTAGTGGGGCCCTAGAGACCCAGTACTTC,CSASSGALETQYF
few,TRBJ1-1,TRBV5-6,NA,TGTGCCAGCAGCCGGGGGACGAAGGGGCAAACTGAAGCTTTCTTT,CASSRGTKGQTEAFF
few,TRBJ1-4,TRBV5-1,NA,TGCGCCAGCAGCTTTGTAACGGCAACTAATGAAAAACTGTTTTTT,CASSFVTATNEKLFF
few,TRBJ1-2,TRBV4-3,NA,TGCGCCAGCAGCCAAGATTGGCCTCCAGGCTACACCTTC,CASSQDWPPGYTF
once,TRBJ2-7,TRBV7-2,TRBD1,TGTGCCAGCAGCTACGGGACAGGGGCAACATACGAGCAGTACTTC,CASSYGTGATYEQYF
NA,TRBJ2-2,TRBV12-3/TRBV12-4,TRBD1,TGTGCCAGCAGTTTAGACAGGGGTTACAACACCGGGGAGCTGTTTTTT,CASSLDRGYNTGELFF
NA,TRBJ1-6,TRBV2,TRBD1,TGTGCCAGCACCGCCCGGGACAGGGCTTCACCCCTCCACTTT,CASTARDRASPLHF
NA,TRBJ2-5,TRBV2,TRBD2,TGTGCCAGCAGCGTGAAAAGCGGGGGGGATCGAGGGACCCAGTACTTC,CASSVKSGGDRGTQYF
NA,TRBJ2-7,TRBV7-3,NA,TGTGCCAGCAGCATGGGGGAAGTTTACGAGCAGTACTTC,CASSMGEVYEQYF
NA,TRBJ2-7,TRBV20-1,NA,TGCAGTGGTCCCGGTGCGGGGGCAACCGAGCAGTACTTC,CSGPGAGATEQYF
many,TRBJ1-6,TRBV7-8,NA,TGTGCCAGCAGCTTTATCCGGACCTATAATTCACCCCTCCACTTT,CASSFIRTYNSPLHF
NA,TRBJ1-1,TRBV29-1,NA,TGCGGAGGGCGTGGGTATCGGTCTTTCTTT,CGGRGYRSFF
few,TRBJ2-7,TRBV10-3,NA,TGTGCCACGGGGAGCACGACCTACGAGCAGTACTTC,CATGSTTYEQYF
few,TRBJ2-2,TRBV5-1,TRBD2,TGCGCCAGCAGCGTGGGACTAGCGGGGGCCGGGGAGCTGTTTTTT,CASSVGLAGAGELFF
many,TRBJ1-1,TRBV29-1,NA,TGCAGCGCCCAGACAGGAGGGAAAGCTTTCTTT,CSAQTGGKAFF
many,TRBJ1-4,TRBV5-1,NA,TGCGCCAGCAGCTTGTTGGTACTGTTTTTT,CASSLLVLFF
NA,TRBJ2-2,TRBV2,NA,TGCGCCAGCAGCCAGCAGGTAGCAGGGTCCGGGGAGCTGTTTTTT,CASSQQVAGSGELFF
many,TRBJ1-6,TRBV6-5,TRBD1,TGTGCCAGCAGTTCCCTGGGGACAGCTAATTCACCCCTCCACTTT,CASSSLGTANSPLHF
many,TRBJ1-2,TRBV7-2,TRBD1,TGTGCCAGCAGCATAACCGGGACAGGGACTAACTATGGCTACACCTTC,CASSITGTGTNYGYTF
many,TRBJ2-2,TRBV29-1,TRBD2,TGCAGCGCTAGCGGGGGAGCCGCCGGGGAGCTGTTTTTT,CSASGGAAGELFF
many,TRBJ1-3,TRBV10-3,NA,TGTGCCATCACCCAGTACAGCTCTGGAAACACCATATATTTT,CAITQYSSGNTIYF
NA,TRBJ2-2,TRBV2,NA,TGTGCCAGCAGTTCGGCCCCGGGGAAGGGTTCCACGAACACCGGGGAGCTGTTTTTT,CASSSAPGKGSTNTGELFF
NA,TRBJ1-5,TRBV7-8,NA,TGTGCCAGCAGCCGTCGTGTCGGAGGGGACCAGCCCCAGCATTTT,CASSRRVGGDQPQHF
few,TRBJ2-2,TRBV5-5,NA,TGTGCCAGCAGCTTGGGGCAGGGGTTTCCCGGGGAGCTGTTTTTT,CASSLGQGFPGELFF
few,TRBJ1-4,TRBV13,NA,TGCGCCAGCAGCCAATCCGGGACCGATTATGAAAAACTGTTTTTT,CASSQSGTDYEKLFF
NA,TRBJ1-1,TRBV9,NA,TGTGCCAGCAGCGTGGGGCCAGGATTGAACACTGAAGCTTTCTTT,CASSVGPGLNTEAFF
many,TRBJ2-7,TRBV4-1,NA,TGCGCCAGCAGCCAGGTGGACGGAGGCTACGAGCAGTACTTC,CASSQVDGGYEQYF
many,TRBJ1-2,TRBV2,TRBD1,TGTGCCAGCAGTGACCAGGGGGGTTATGGCTACACCTTC,CASSDQGGYGYTF
many,TRBJ1-5,TRBV7-9,NA,TGTGCCAGCAGCGTCGGGGTCTTGTCCGGCAGGAGCAATCAGCCCCAGCATTTT,CASSVGVLSGRSNQPQHF